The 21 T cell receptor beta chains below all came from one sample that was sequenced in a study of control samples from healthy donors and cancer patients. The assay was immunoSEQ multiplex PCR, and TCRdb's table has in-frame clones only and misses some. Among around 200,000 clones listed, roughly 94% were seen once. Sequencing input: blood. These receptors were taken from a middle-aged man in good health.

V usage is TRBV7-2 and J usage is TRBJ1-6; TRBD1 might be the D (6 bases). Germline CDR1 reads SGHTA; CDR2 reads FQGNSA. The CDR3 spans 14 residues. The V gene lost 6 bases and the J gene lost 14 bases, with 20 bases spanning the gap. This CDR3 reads CASRTAGVRRALHF. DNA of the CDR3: TGTGCCAGCAGGACGGCAGGGGTAAGGAGGGCCCTCCACTTT.

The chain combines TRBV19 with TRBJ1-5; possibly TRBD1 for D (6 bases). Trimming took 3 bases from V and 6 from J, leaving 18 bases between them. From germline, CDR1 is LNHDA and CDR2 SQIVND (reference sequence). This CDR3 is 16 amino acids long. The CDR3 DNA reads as TGTGCCAGTAGTATCCTCGGGGAGGGGGGGAGTCAGCCCCAGCATTTT. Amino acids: CASSILGEGGSQPQHF.

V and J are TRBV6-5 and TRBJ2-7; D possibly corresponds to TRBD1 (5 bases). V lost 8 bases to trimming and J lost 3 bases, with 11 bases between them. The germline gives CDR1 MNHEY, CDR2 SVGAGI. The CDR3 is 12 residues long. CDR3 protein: CASQTAFYEQYV. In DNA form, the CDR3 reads TGTGCCAGCCAGACAGCATTCTACGAGCAGTACGTC.

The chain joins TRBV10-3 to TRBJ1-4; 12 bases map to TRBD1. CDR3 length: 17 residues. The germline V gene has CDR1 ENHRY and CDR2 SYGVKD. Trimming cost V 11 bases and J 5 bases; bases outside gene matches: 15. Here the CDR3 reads CAPPPGQGAMGNEKLFF. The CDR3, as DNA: TGTGCCCCGCCCCCGGGACAGGGGGCTATGGGGAATGAAAAACTGTTTTTT.

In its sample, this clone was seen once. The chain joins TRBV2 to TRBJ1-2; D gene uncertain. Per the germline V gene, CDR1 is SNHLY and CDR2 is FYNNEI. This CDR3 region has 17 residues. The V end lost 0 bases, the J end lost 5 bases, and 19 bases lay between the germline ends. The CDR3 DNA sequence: TGTGCCAGCAGTGAAGCGCTTCGTGTCAGAAGAGAGTATGGCTACACCTTC. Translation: CASSEALRVRREYGYTF.

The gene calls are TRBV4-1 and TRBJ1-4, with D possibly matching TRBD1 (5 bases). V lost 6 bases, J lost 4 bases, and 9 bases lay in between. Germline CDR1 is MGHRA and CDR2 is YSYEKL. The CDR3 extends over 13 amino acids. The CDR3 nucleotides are TGCGCCAGCAGTGGGGCAGTTAATGAAAAACTGTTTTTT. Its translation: CASSGAVNEKLFF.

The CDR3 region is CASNTRVDTQYF. In DNA form, the CDR3 reads TGTGCCAGCAACACCAGGGTGGATACGCAGTATTTT. The chain recombines TRBV2 with TRBJ2-3; the D gene is possibly TRBD1 (5 bases). From germline, CDR1 is SNHLY and CDR2 FYNNEI. Trimming stripped 7 bases from V and 6 bases from J, with 11 bases between. The CDR3 covers 12 residues.

CDR3 in DNA: TGTGCCAGCAGCCTCTATTTAGATGAAAAACTGTTTTTT. The encoded protein is CASSLYLDEKLFF. The rearrangement links TRBV5-8 to TRBJ1-4; D unresolved. Looked up from germline, CDR1 is SGHTS and CDR2 is YDEGEE. This CDR3 has 13 residues. V shed 4 bases and J shed 6 bases, with 10 bases lying between them. The full variable domain, rest sourced from reference TRBV5-8 and TRBJ1-4, is EAGVTQSPTHLIKTRGQQATLRCSPISGHTSVYWYQQALGLGLQFLLWYDEGEERNRGNFPPRFSGRQFPNYSSELNVNALELEDSALYLCASSLYLDEKLFFGSGTQLSVL.

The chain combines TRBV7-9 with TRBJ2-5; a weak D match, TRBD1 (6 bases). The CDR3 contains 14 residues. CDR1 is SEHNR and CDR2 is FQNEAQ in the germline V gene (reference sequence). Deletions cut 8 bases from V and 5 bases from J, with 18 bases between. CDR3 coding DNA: TGTGCCAGCGCAACAGGGATGGCTGGCGAGACCCAGTACTTC. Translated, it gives CASATGMAGETQYF.

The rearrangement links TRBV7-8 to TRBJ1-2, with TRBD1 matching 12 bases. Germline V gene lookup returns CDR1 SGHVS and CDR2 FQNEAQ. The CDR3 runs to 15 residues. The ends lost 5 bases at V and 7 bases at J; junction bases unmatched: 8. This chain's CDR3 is CASSPRWDRGPGYTF. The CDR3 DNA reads TGTGCCAGCAGCCCCCGATGGGACAGGGGGCCTGGCTACACCTTC.

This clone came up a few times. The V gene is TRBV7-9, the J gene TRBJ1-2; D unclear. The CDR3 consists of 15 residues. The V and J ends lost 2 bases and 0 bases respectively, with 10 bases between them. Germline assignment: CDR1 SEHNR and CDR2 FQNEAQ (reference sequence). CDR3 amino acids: CASSLFTDPNYGYTF. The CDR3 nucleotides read TGTGCCAGCAGCTTATTTACAGATCCTAACTATGGCTACACCTTC.

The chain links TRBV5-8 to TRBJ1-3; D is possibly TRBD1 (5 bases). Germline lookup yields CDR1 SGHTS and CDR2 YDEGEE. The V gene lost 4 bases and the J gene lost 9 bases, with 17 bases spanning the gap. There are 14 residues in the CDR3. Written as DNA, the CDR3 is TGTGCCAGCAGCCGTTCCGGGACGCGCTTCACCATATATTTT. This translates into CASSRSGTRFTIYF.

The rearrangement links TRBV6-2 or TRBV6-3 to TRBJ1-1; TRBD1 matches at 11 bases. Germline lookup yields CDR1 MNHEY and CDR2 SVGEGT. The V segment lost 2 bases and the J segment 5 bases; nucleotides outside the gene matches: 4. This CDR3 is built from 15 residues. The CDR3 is CASSYPGQGATEAFF. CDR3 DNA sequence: TGTGCCAGCAGTTACCCAGGACAGGGGGCAACTGAAGCTTTCTTT.

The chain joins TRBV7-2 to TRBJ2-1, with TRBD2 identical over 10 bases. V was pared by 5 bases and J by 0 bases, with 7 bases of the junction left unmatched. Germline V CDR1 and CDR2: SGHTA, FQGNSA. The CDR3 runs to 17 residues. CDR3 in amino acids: CASSPPKRGGSYNEQFF. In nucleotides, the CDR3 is TGTGCCAGCAGCCCCCCTAAGCGGGGGGGCTCCTACAATGAGCAGTTCTTC.

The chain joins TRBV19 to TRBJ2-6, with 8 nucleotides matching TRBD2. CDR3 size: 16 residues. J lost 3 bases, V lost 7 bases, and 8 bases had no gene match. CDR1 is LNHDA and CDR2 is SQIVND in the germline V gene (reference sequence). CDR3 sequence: CASTPAGADGANVLTF. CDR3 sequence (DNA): TGTGCCAGTACCCCAGCGGGGGCAGATGGGGCCAACGTCCTGACTTTC. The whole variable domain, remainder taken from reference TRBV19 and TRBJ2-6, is DGGITQSPKYLFRKEGQNVTLSCEQNLNHDAMYWYRQDPGQGLRLIYYSQIVNDFQKGDIAEGYSVSREKKESFPLTVTSAQKNPTAFYLCASTPAGADGANVLTFGAGSRLTVL.

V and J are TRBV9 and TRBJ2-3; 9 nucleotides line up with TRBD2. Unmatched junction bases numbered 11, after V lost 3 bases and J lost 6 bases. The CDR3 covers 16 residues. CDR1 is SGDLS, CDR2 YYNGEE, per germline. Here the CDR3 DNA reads TGTGCCAGCAGCGCCCCGACTAGCGGAATTTTGGATACGCAGTATTTT. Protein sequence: CASSAPTSGILDTQYF.

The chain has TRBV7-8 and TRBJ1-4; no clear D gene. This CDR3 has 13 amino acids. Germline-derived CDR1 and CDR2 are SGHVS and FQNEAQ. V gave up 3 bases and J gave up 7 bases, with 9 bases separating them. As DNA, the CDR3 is TGTGCCAGCAGCTTCGGCCTGAGTGAAAAACTGTTTTTT. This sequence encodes CASSFGLSEKLFF.

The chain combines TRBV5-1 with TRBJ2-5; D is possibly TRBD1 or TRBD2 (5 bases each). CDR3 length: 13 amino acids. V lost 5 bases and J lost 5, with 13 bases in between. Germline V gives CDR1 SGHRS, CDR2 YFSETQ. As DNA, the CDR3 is TGCGCCAGCAGTCAAGAGGGGTGGGAGACCCAGTACTTC. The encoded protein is CASSQEGWETQYF.

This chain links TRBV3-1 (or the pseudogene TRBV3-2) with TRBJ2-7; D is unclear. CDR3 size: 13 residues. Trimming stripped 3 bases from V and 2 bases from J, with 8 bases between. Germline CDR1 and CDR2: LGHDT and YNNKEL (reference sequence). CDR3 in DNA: TGTGCCAGCAGCCAGGGCCCCCCCTACGAGCAGTACTTC. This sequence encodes CASSQGPPYEQYF.

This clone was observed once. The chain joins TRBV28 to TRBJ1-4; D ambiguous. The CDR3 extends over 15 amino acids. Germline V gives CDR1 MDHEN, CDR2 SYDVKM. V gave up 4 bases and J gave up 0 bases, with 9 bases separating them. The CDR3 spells CASSSRRSTNEKLFF. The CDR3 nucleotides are TGTGCCAGCAGTTCCCGACGATCAACTAATGAAAAACTGTTTTTT.

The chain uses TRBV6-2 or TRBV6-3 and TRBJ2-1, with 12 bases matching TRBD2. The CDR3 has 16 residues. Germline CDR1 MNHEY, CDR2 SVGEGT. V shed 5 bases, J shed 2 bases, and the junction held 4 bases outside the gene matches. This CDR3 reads CASSLTSGGPYNEQFF. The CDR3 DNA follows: TGTGCCAGCAGTCTTACTAGCGGGGGGCCCTACAATGAGCAGTTCTTC.